This T cell receptor beta chain came from a study of response to subunit inactivated influenza vaccine. The CDR3 runs to 15 residues. Trimming left V 2 bases short and J 0 bases short, with 7 bases between. Germline lookup yields CDR1 MNHEY and CDR2 SVGEGT. TCRdb ran MiXCR on the RT-PCR reads and lists one entry per CDR3 protein. The sample shows hundreds of thousands of distinct CDR3 sequences, approximately 15% of them seen only once. This clonotype was recorded only once. The chain couples TRBV6-2 or TRBV6-3 to TRBJ2-2; no clear D. The sample here was CD4+ T cells sorted from PBMCs, taken roughly 24 months after vaccination. The TCR comes from a man aged 50-75 years who received an inactivated influenza vaccine. The CDR3 sequence: CASSYQAANTGELFF. As DNA, the CDR3 is TGTGCCAGCAGTTACCAGGCAGCGAACACCGGGGAGCTGTTTTTT.